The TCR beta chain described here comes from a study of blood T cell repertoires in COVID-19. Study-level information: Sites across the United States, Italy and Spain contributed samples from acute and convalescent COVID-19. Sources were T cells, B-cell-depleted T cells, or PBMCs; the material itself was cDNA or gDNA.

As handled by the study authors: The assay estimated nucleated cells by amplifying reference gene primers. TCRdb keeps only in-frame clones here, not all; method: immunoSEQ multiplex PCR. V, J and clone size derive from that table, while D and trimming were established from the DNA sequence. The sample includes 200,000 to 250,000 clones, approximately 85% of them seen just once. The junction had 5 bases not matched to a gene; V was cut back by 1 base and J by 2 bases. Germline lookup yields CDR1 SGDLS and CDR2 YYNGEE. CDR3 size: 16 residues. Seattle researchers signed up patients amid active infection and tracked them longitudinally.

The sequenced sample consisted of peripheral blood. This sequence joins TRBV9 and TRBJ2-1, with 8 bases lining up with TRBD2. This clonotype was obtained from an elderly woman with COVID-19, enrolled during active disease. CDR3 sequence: CASSVTSGSAYNEQFF. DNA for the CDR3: TGTGCCAGCAGCGTAACCAGCGGGAGTGCCTACAATGAGCAGTTCTTC.